The source of this T cell receptor beta chain is a study of beta chain features in type 1 diabetes. Expressed TCRB transcripts were sequenced, since all the RNA that had been isolated was reverse transcribed. The data were produced by immunoSEQ multiplex PCR, yet TCRdb's version contains in-frame clones alone and is incomplete. The sample lists roughly 450,000 clones; approximately 10% were seen once. This CDR3 is built from 17 residues. Losses at the gene ends were 2 bases for V and 7 bases for J; bases not matched to a gene: 13. The germline CDR1 and CDR2 sequences are GTSNPN and SVGIG (reference sequence). Central memory, naive, regulatory and stem cell-like memory CD4+ cells were sorted by CD45RO/CCR7/CD25/CD127/CD95/CD27.

Material for sequencing was naive CD4+ T cells from blood. The receptor was isolated from a woman aged 18-29 years in good health. The chain has TRBV30 and TRBJ2-1; TRBD1 agrees at 11 bases. CDR3 in amino acids: CAWSSLFPGTGGNEQFF. The CDR3 nucleotides are TGTGCCTGGAGTTCGCTTTTTCCCGGGACAGGGGGTAATGAGCAGTTCTTC.